This TCR beta chain comes out of a study of blood T cells in healthy people across ages. Donors were systemically healthy Caucasian individuals from Russia aged roughly 6 to 95 years. CDR3 length: 15 amino acids. Combining a sample-barcoded 5' primer with a J-beta primer mix, a second PCR ran for 7 to 11 cycles. TCRdb independently ran MiXCR on the 5' RACE reads; one entry per CDR3 protein. This table has 350,000 to 450,000 distinct CDR3 sequences, over 45% appearing once. There are a few counts of this clonotype. One base away lies a much larger clone, so this may be a sequencing read error. Sequenced sample: blood. This clonotype was obtained from a man in his 60s in good health. The chain employs TRBV12-3 or TRBV12-4 and TRBJ2-3; D is tentatively TRBD1 or TRBD2 (5 bases each). The CDR3 region is CASSLGRGRGDAQYF. In DNA, the CDR3 is TGTGCCAGCAGTTTGGGACGGGGCCGTGGAGATGCGCAGTATTTT.